This TCR beta chain was profiled in a study of T-cell reconstitution after alpha-beta-depleted transplantation in children. Study outcomes and limitations: Surviving recipient T cells and thymic progenitors underlay high day-60 TCRbeta diversity in some patients.

Trimming at V came to 1 base and at J to 2 bases, leaving 3 bases not matched to a gene. Germline CDR1 reads SGHAT; CDR2 reads FQNNGV. The CDR3 runs to 16 residues. Turning to this clonotype: Antigen: not known.

Unique molecular identifiers were incorporated during preparation of the TCRbeta library. TCRdb called the PCR reads again in MiXCR, with one record for every CDR3 protein. The repertoire consists of about 980,000 distinct CDR3 sequences, with about 29% occurring once and the leading ten covering under 30%. The V gene is TRBV11-2, the J gene TRBJ2-3; 10 nucleotides agree with TRBD2. The TCR sequence derives from a boy younger than two who had a stem cell transplant for SCID, so the T cells may come from the graft donor. The specimen comprised PBMCs, mostly from graft donor cells, sampled 360 days after TCRalphabeta/CD19-depleted stem cell transplant. CDR3 nucleotide sequence: TGTGCCAGCAGCTTAGTTAGCGGGGGGACCACAGATACGCAGTATTTT. Its translation: CASSLVSGGTTDTQYF.